The following is a T cell receptor (beta chain) sequence with its context. Its specificity is unknown. The data were taken from a study of radiotherapy plus CTLA-4 blockade in lung cancer. Study details: Objective responses were seen in more than 15% of patients, disease control in approximately 30%. General observations from the study: Radiotherapy with ipilimumab was followed by blood expansion of tumor-derived clones. Dynamics of early blood T cell clones, together with interferon-beta, were reportedly the best predictors of response.

Chemo-refractory metastatic non-small-cell lung cancer patients underwent focal radiation alongside CTLA-4 blockade with ipilimumab. Measured with immunoSEQ multiplex PCR; TCRdb has only the in-frame clones, and not every one. This sample has about 43,000 clones; 55% to 80% occur once, and the top ten carry around a quarter. Material: peripheral blood, obtained from a patient treated with radiotherapy plus ipilimumab. This sequence was found in a human donor with non-small cell lung cancer who had a partial response to radiotherapy plus ipilimumab.

Written as DNA, the CDR3 is TGTGCCATCGCCCCAGCCGAGGGTCACGGCTACACCTTC. Amino acids: CAIAPAEGHGYTF. The V and J genes are TRBV10-3 and TRBJ1-2, with D hard to call. V lost 8 bases and J 8 bases, leaving 18 bases between the germline ends. Germline assignment: CDR1 ENHRY and CDR2 SYGVKD. The CDR3 is 13 residues long.